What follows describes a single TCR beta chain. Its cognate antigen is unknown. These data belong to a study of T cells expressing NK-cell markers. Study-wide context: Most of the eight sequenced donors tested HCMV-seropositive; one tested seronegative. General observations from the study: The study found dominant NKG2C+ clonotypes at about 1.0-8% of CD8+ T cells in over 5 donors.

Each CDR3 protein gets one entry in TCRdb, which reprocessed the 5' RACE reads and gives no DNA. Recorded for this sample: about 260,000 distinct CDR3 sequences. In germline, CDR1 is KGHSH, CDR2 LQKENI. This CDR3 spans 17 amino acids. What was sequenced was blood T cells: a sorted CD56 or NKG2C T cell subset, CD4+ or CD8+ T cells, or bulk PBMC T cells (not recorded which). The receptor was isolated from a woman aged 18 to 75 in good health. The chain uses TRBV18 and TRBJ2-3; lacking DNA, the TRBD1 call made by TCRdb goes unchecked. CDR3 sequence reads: CASSPPGWQGASDTQYF.